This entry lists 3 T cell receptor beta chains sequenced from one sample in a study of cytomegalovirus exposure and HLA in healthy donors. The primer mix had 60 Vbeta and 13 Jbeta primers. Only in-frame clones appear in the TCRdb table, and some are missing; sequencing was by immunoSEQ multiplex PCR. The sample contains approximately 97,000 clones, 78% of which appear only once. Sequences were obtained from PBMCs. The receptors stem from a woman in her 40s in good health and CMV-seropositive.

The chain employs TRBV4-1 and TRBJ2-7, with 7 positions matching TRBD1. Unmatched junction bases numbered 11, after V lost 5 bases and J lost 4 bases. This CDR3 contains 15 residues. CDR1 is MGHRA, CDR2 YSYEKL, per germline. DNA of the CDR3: TGCGCCAGCAGCAGAACCGACAGGGCTTATTACGAGCAGTACTTC. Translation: CASSRTDRAYYEQYF.

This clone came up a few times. This CDR3 reads CASSYAGTTSTDTQYF. CDR3 coding DNA: TGTGCCAGCAGCTACGCCGGGACAACTAGCACAGATACGCAGTATTTT. The V gene is TRBV7-9, the J gene TRBJ2-3; D is possibly TRBD1 (6 bases). CDR1 and CDR2 (germline): SEHNR, FQNEAQ (reference sequence). The CDR3 totals 16 residues. The V and J ends lost 4 bases and 0 bases respectively, with 14 bases between them. The full variable domain, with the rest looked up from reference TRBV7-9 and TRBJ2-3, is DTGVSQNPRHKITKRGQNVTFRCDPISEHNRLYWYRQTLGQGPEFLTYFQNEAQLEKSRLLSDRFSAERPKGSFSTLEIQRTEQGDSAMYLCASSYAGTTSTDTQYFGPGTRLTVL.

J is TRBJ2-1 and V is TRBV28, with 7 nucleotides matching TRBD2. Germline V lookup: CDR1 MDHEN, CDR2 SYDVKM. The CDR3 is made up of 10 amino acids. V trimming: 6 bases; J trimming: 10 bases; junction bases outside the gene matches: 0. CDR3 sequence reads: CASRGLEQFF. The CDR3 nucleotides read TGTGCCAGCAGGGGACTAGAGCAGTTCTTC.